The next 2 T cell receptor beta chains were all read from a single sample in a study of OX40 agonist ivuxolimab in advanced cancers. The repertoire was sequenced with immunoSEQ multiplex PCR; TCRdb's copy has only in-frame clones and lacks some. The profile shows 60,000 to 90,000 clones, about 88% of them singletons. The sequencing used CD4+ or CD8+ T cells sorted from blood, collected in a trial of the OX40 agonist ivuxolimab. The receptors stem from an adult with an advanced solid tumor such as melanoma, head and neck, liver or kidney cancer.

The V gene is TRBV18, the J gene TRBJ2-5; tentative D call: TRBD2 (7 bases). Germline CDR1 reads KGHSH; CDR2 reads LQKENI. V lost 1 base, J lost 3 bases, and 12 bases lay in between. This CDR3 is built from 15 residues. The DNA of the CDR3 is TGTGCCAGCTCACCACTAACGGGGGGCGAAGAGACCCAGTACTTC. It translates to CASSPLTGGEETQYF.

This sequence joins TRBV11-3 and TRBJ1-6; D remains ambiguous. Germline assignment: CDR1 SGHNT and CDR2 YENEEA. V was pared by 5 bases and J by 6 bases, with 8 bases between. The CDR3 covers 13 residues. CDR3 loop: CASSRGRNSPLHF. The CDR3 nucleotides are TGTGCCAGCAGCAGAGGACGTAATTCACCCCTCCACTTT.